The TCR beta chain described here comes from a study of blood T cell repertoires in COVID-19 (dated by TCRdb to 2018 to 2021). Regarding the research as a whole: Samples covering the acute and convalescent phases of COVID-19 were provided by collaborators in the United States, Italy and Spain. The material from the prospective study consisted of cDNA or gDNA derived from T cells, B-cell-depleted T cells, or PBMCs. The dataset comprised deeply sampled blood TCRbeta repertoires from subjects exposed to, actively infected with, or recovered from COVID-19. The repertoires were made available in a free public database intended to serve as a resource for research on the immune response to SARS-CoV-2. Samples were obtained from the ongoing ImmuneRACE study (first 160 participants) and from 1,200 or so subjects provided by 6 global collaborators. Sample metadata almost always included a de-identified subject ID, COVID-19 status, age in years and sex. Where available, HLA class I and class II types were taken from metadata supplied by the sample provider and were not determined by assay-based typing.

The immunoSEQ Assay, a bias-controlled multiplex PCR, was used to amplify TCRbeta CDR3 regions from genomic DNA. Concerning the study's data processing: The number of nucleated cells in each sample was estimated from the amplification of reference gene primers within the assay. To quantify the absolute abundance of each unique TCRbeta CDR3 rearrangement, sequence reads were collapsed and filtered. For each sample, productive Simpson clonality was calculated as the square root of Simpson's diversity index over productive rearrangements. TCRdb took over this immuneACCESS table, retaining in-frame rearrangements with V and J assigned. Such tables are incomplete; in checked studies, under half of the missing clones stem from an unresolved V gene, and the remainder is unexplained. The V and J calls and clone size were taken over from that table, and D and trimming were inferred from the DNA. The sample data list 310,000 or so clones, and roughly 87% of these were observed just once. The ten largest clones capture 9.9% of the sample.

What the research found in general, with its limitations: The amount of clinical and demographic metadata varied by source and participant and was provided uncurated.

About this clone: The antigen it binds to is not known. No base quality values were provided; no much bigger clone lies one nucleotide off.

In Seattle, one collaborating source enrolled patients while the infection was active and tracked those patients longitudinally over the course of disease. Collaborating institutions collected whole blood in K2EDTA tubes following their own protocols. Collaborator samples were shipped for TCRbeta analysis as frozen whole blood, isolated PBMCs, or DNA extracted from either sample type. The material sequenced was peripheral blood. This TCR derives from a man in his thirties or forties with COVID-19, enrolled during active disease.

The CDR3 here reads CAISAGTHDTDTQYF. In nucleotide form, the sequence is TGTGCCATCAGCGCCGGGACACACGACACAGATACGCAGTATTTT. The V and J segments used are TRBV10-3 and TRBJ2-3; tentative D gene TRBD1, with 6 bases matching. Deletion took 6 bases off V and 2 bases off J, with a span of 15 bases between the germline ends. From the cysteine through the phenylalanine, the CDR3 covers 15 amino acids. Only the CDR3 DNA is retained, 45 bases long and in frame from the first base. The germline V gene sets CDR1 to ENHRY and CDR2 to SYGVKD.